Listed here are 2 T cell receptor beta chains from one sample, sequenced in a study of OX40 agonist ivuxolimab in advanced cancers. Measured with immunoSEQ multiplex PCR; TCRdb has only the in-frame clones, and not every one. Of fewer than 80,000 clones listed, over 80% are singletons. Source: CD4+ or CD8+ T cells sorted from blood, taken in a trial of the OX40 agonist ivuxolimab. These receptor sequences come from an adult with an advanced solid tumor such as melanoma, head and neck, liver or kidney cancer.

The CDR3, as DNA: TGTGCCAGCAGTGTCCTGGGAATCTCCTACGAGCAGTACTTC. Translation gives CASSVLGISYEQYF. The genes are TRBV2 and TRBJ2-7; no clear D gene. Between the trimmed V and J ends, which lost 4 bases and 0 bases, there was a span of 10 bases. This CDR3 is 14 amino acids long. Germline lookup yields CDR1 SNHLY and CDR2 FYNNEI.

The J gene is TRBJ1-5, the V gene TRBV19, with 8 bases lining up with TRBD1. V gave up 4 bases and J gave up 7 bases; unmatched junction bases: 15. The length of the CDR3 is 17 residues. CDR1 is LNHDA and CDR2 is SQIVND in the germline V gene (reference sequence). CDR3 loop: CASSKASGQAFGQPQHF. The CDR3 DNA is TGTGCCAGTAGTAAGGCTTCGGGACAGGCCTTCGGGCAGCCCCAGCATTTT. Full variable domain (outside the CDR3, taken from reference TRBV19 and TRBJ1-5): DGGITQSPKYLFRKEGQNVTLSCEQNLNHDAMYWYRQDPGQGLRLIYYSQIVNDFQKGDIAEGYSVSREKKESFPLTVTSAQKNPTAFYLCASSKASGQAFGQPQHFGDGTRLSIL.